This passage covers 7 T cell receptor beta chains from one sample sequenced in a study of shared clonotypes between healthy human individuals (dated by TCRdb to 2018 to 2021). Preparation of the library involved the immunoSEQ multiplex PCR assay. TCRdb limited this immuneACCESS table to in-frame rearrangements with V and J called. A share of clones is missing; checked studies link under half to unresolved V genes, and the rest is unexplained. The sample table shows roughly 2.2 million clones, and 85% to 95% are seen once. The ten largest clones capture around 0.35% of the sample. The specimen was naive CD4+ T cells from PBMCs. The label giving this sample's cell subset or site can be read as: CD45RA+ positively selected. These receptors all stem from a man aged 18 to 29 in good health. Some clones in this sample may be carry-over from other donors' samples.

The rearrangement uses TRBV27 and TRBJ1-5; 7 bases are shared with TRBD1. The CDR3 is 17 residues long. Unmatched junction bases numbered 11, after V lost 6 bases and J lost 0 bases. Germline V gene data show CDR1 as MNHEY and CDR2 as SMNVEV (reference sequence). The CDR3 here is CASRSITRGDSNQPQHF. The CDR3 DNA sequence: TGTGCCAGCAGATCTATTACCAGGGGGGATAGCAATCAGCCCCAGCATTTT.

A remark on this clone: Additional DNA sequences in this sample encode the identical CDR3. The V and J genes are TRBV28 and TRBJ2-3; D is possibly TRBD1 (6 bases). V lost 2 bases and J 3 bases, leaving 12 bases between the germline ends. The CDR3 has 15 amino acids. Looked up from germline, CDR1 is MDHEN and CDR2 is SYDVKM. The DNA for the CDR3 is TGTGCCAGCAGTTTAGCAGGGGTCAGGACAGATACGCAGTATTTT. Translated, it gives CASSLAGVRTDTQYF.

This clone was observed once. Other DNA sequences in this sample translate to the same CDR3. The rearrangement links TRBV5-4 to TRBJ2-5, with no clear D. V was cut by 2 bases and J by 2 bases, with 7 bases left in between. The CDR3 extends over 13 amino acids. In germline, CDR1 is SGHNT, CDR2 YYREEE (reference sequence). CDR3 loop: CASSLPSQETQYF. CDR3 nucleotides: TGTGCCAGCAGCTTACCCTCACAAGAGACCCAGTACTTC.

In DNA form, the CDR3 reads TGCAGCGTTGAGGGGCAGGGTAATGAAAAACTGTTTTTT. Translating gives CSVEGQGNEKLFF. The chain joins TRBV29-1 to TRBJ1-4; the D gene is possibly TRBD1 (5 bases). This CDR3 region has 13 residues. Germline CDR1 is SQVTM and CDR2 is ANQGSEA. Between the trimmed V and J ends, which lost 3 bases and 4 bases, there was a span of 9 bases.

This clone appeared a few times. V gene TRBV5-1 combines with J gene TRBJ2-3; 8 bases agree with TRBD1. With V trimmed by 3 bases and J by 6 bases, 9 bases remained unmatched. The CDR3 is 15 amino acids. CDR1 and CDR2 (germline): SGHRS, YFSETQ. The CDR3 is CASSSGQGPPDTQYF. Here the CDR3 DNA reads TGCGCCAGCAGCTCAGGACAGGGTCCCCCGGATACGCAGTATTTT.

This clone was picked up one time. The CDR3, as DNA: TGTGCCAGCAGCTTTCAGGGGGCCGCCTACAATGAGCAGTTCTTC. Protein product: CASSFQGAAYNEQFF. The gene calls are TRBV5-4 and TRBJ2-1; 8 nucleotides agree with TRBD1. This CDR3 has 15 residues. Trimming took 2 bases from V and 2 from J; bases not matched to a gene: 3. Germline loops: CDR1 SGHNT, CDR2 YYREEE (reference sequence). Variable domain in full (rest from reference TRBV5-4 and TRBJ2-1): ETGVTQSPTHLIKTRGQQVTLRCSSQSGHNTVSWYQQALGQGPQFIFQYYREEENGRGNFPPRFSGLQFPNYSSELNVNALELDDSALYLCASSFQGAAYNEQFFGPGTRLTVL.

The chain links TRBV5-1 to TRBJ2-2; 12 bases agree with TRBD1. The germline CDR1 and CDR2 sequences are SGHRS and YFSETQ. Germline trimming cut 2 bases from V and 10 bases from J; bases unmatched to any gene: 9. The CDR3 runs to 16 residues. CDR3 in amino acids: CASSFYRDRGLEELFF. In DNA, the CDR3 is TGCGCCAGCAGCTTCTACCGGGACAGGGGGCTCGAGGAGCTGTTTTTT.